The 32 T cell receptor beta chains below come from one sample, sequenced in a study of monozygotic twins with inflammatory bowel disease. TCRdb re-analyzed the 5' RACE reads; it lists each CDR3 protein once, without DNA. The specimen's table records under 150,000 distinct CDR3 sequences. The sample consisted of blood. The receptors here all came from a human donor with ulcerative colitis or Crohn's disease, or a healthy co-twin of an affected twin (not recorded which).

The V gene is TRBV29-1, the J gene TRBJ2-1; TCRdb reports TRBD1, a call that lacks DNA to check it against. Per germline, CDR1 SQVTM and CDR2 ANQGSEA. The CDR3 runs 14 residues. CDR3 protein: CSVIPGQGVGEQFF.

CDR3 protein: CASSQEANQETQYF. V is TRBV4-3 and J is TRBJ2-5. The V gene's germline CDR1 is LGHNA and CDR2 YSLEER. The CDR3 consists of 14 residues.

The chain combines TRBV7-2 with TRBJ2-2. This CDR3 has 13 residues. The V gene's germline CDR1 is SGHTA and CDR2 FQGNSA. The CDR3: CASSFANTGELFF.

The chain recombines TRBV27 with TRBJ2-3. Germline CDR1 reads MNHEY; CDR2 reads SMNVEV (reference sequence). The length of the CDR3 is 13 residues. The CDR3 here is CASSLWGTDTQYF.

The chain links TRBV2 to TRBJ2-1; absent DNA, TCRdb's TRBD1 call cannot be checked. This CDR3 spans 13 amino acids. From germline, CDR1 is SNHLY and CDR2 FYNNEI. The CDR3 reads CASSTNRDNEQFF.

CDR3 sequence: CASSFLDSPTDTQYF. The genes are TRBV12-3 or TRBV12-4 and TRBJ2-3; TCRdb's D gene call, TRBD1, goes unchecked for lack of DNA. The CDR3 has 15 amino acids.

V is TRBV6-1 and J is TRBJ1-5; the D gene TCRdb calls, TRBD1, cannot be checked with no DNA. From germline, CDR1 is MNHNS and CDR2 SASEGT. CDR3 length: 16 residues. CDR3 sequence: CASSDKLRQGNQPQHF.

This chain links TRBV6-2 or TRBV6-3 with TRBJ1-5; the TCRdb D gene call, TRBD1, has no DNA to confirm it. The CDR3 is made up of 18 amino acids. Germline V gives CDR1 MNHEY, CDR2 SVGEGT. The CDR3 loop is CASSFDGQFRVSNQPQHF.

V gene TRBV3-1 combines with J gene TRBJ2-5. CDR3 length: 12 amino acids. Per germline, CDR1 LGHDT and CDR2 YNNKEL (reference sequence). The CDR3: CASSQGFGTQYF.

The chain couples TRBV29-1 to TRBJ2-6. The CDR3 is made up of 13 amino acids. Germline CDR1 and CDR2: SQVTM and ANQGSEA. CDR3 loop: CASGLSGANVLTF.

The chain employs TRBV30 and TRBJ1-2; the TRBD1 assignment by TCRdb is unverifiable without DNA. Per the germline V gene, CDR1 is GTSNPN and CDR2 is SVGIG (reference sequence). The CDR3 loop spans 15 amino acids. CDR3 residues: CAWIRDRGFEDGYTF.

This sequence joins TRBV19 and TRBJ1-6; TCRdb outputs TRBD1, but without DNA this stays unchecked. CDR1 and CDR2 from the germline V gene are LNHDA and SQIVND (reference sequence). This CDR3 comprises 15 residues. CDR3 in amino acids: CATDSSGTYNSPLHF.

The CDR3 reads CASSYRNGGLYEQYF. The rearrangement joins TRBV27 to TRBJ2-7. This CDR3 comprises 15 residues. Germline CDR1 is MNHEY and CDR2 is SMNVEV (reference sequence).

The CDR3 loop is CASSYLANTGELFF. The chain couples TRBV6-2 or TRBV6-3 to TRBJ2-2. Germline V gives CDR1 MNHEY, CDR2 SVGEGT. This CDR3 comprises 14 residues.

The genes are TRBV4-1 and TRBJ2-3; TCRdb gives TRBD2 as the D gene, but with no DNA this cannot be confirmed. The CDR3 sequence is 16 residues long. Germline V lookup: CDR1 MGHRA, CDR2 YSYEKL. The CDR3 loop reads CASSQQSGGAADTQYF.

The V gene is TRBV7-2, the J gene TRBJ2-7; absent DNA, TCRdb's TRBD1 call cannot be checked. There are 15 residues in the CDR3. In germline, CDR1 is SGHTA, CDR2 FQGNSA. CDR3: CASSSATGRGYEQYF.

V gene TRBV5-1 combines with J gene TRBJ1-2. The CDR3 covers 14 residues. Germline-derived CDR1 and CDR2 are SGHRS and YFSETQ. The CDR3: CASSLESPNYGYTF.

This chain links TRBV7-2 with TRBJ2-3; TCRdb picks TRBD2, but there is no DNA to check that call. CDR3 length: 14 residues. Germline CDR1 reads SGHTA; CDR2 reads FQGNSA. The chain's CDR3 is CASGLGLYTDTQYF.

The chain has TRBV20-1 and TRBJ1-2. Germline CDR1 DFQATT, CDR2 SNEGSKA (reference sequence). The CDR3 extends over 12 amino acids. The CDR3 sequence: CSATDQAYGYTF.

The V and J genes are TRBV7-2 and TRBJ1-2. The CDR3 runs 15 residues. CDR1 and CDR2 (germline): SGHTA, FQGNSA. CDR3 loop: CASSLVTDTNYGYTF.

V is TRBV5-1 and J is TRBJ2-1; with no DNA, the TCRdb D assignment of TRBD1 cannot be verified. Germline V gene lookup returns CDR1 SGHRS and CDR2 YFSETQ. CDR3 size: 20 residues. CDR3 residues: CASSLATGGGGARSYNEQFF.

The CDR3 is CSAGTYRGEYEQYF. J is TRBJ2-7 and V is TRBV20-1; the D gene TCRdb calls, TRBD1, cannot be checked with no DNA. CDR3 size: 14 residues. Germline values: CDR1 DFQATT, CDR2 SNEGSKA (reference sequence).

V and J are TRBV7-3 and TRBJ2-3; the TCRdb call, TRBD1, lacks DNA for checking. The CDR3 is 14 residues long. In germline, CDR1 is SGHTA, CDR2 FQGTGA. The CDR3 spells CASSLQGATDTQYF.

The V call is TRBV12-3 or TRBV12-4, the J call TRBJ2-3. The CDR3 runs 14 residues. The CDR3 region is CASGFSYFTDTQYF.

The J gene is TRBJ1-3, the V gene TRBV12-3 or TRBV12-4. This CDR3 is 14 amino acids long. CDR3 loop: CASSFHSKGNTIYF.

The chain recombines TRBV19 with TRBJ2-2; lacking DNA, the TRBD1 call made by TCRdb goes unchecked. The CDR3 contains 16 residues. From germline, CDR1 is LNHDA and CDR2 SQIVND (reference sequence). CDR3: CASSIGLGGWTGELFF.

The chain has TRBV5-4 and TRBJ2-1; no DNA is available, so the TRBD1 call from TCRdb remains unchecked. The germline V gene encodes CDR1 SGHNT and CDR2 YYREEE (reference sequence). The CDR3 contains 15 residues. The CDR3 is CASSQTGQEWNEQFF.

The chain uses TRBV5-1 and TRBJ2-7; TCRdb designates TRBD1, a call that cannot be tested without DNA. The germline V gene has CDR1 SGHRS and CDR2 YFSETQ. The CDR3 has 15 residues. CDR3 amino acids: CASTPNRDRDYEQYF.

The CDR3 reads CASSFDMNTEAFF. The chain links TRBV12-3 or TRBV12-4 to TRBJ1-1. This CDR3 is built from 13 residues.

CDR3 in amino acids: CASSAKGPGREQFF. The chain couples TRBV7-3 to TRBJ2-1; without DNA, the TCRdb call of TRBD1 cannot be checked. There are 14 residues in the CDR3. Per germline, CDR1 SGHTA and CDR2 FQGTGA.

The rearrangement uses TRBV7-3 and TRBJ2-5; TCRdb gives TRBD1 as the D gene, but with no DNA this cannot be confirmed. In germline, CDR1 is SGHTA, CDR2 FQGTGA. This CDR3 has 14 amino acids. The CDR3 loop reads CASSATGSPETQYF.

This chain joins TRBV7-9 and TRBJ1-1; TCRdb indicates TRBD1, and absent DNA this call remains unverified. The CDR3 is 14 amino acids. Germline CDR1 is SEHNR and CDR2 is FQNEAQ (reference sequence). The CDR3 region is CASSPGQGWAEAFF.